Described below is a single T cell receptor (beta chain) sequence and its context. The repertoire was sequenced with immunoSEQ multiplex PCR; TCRdb's copy has only in-frame clones and lacks some. This table holds around 30,000 clones, 90% to 95% found once. Time point given: new active TB diagnosis, blood taken before or within 7 days of starting treatment. Each donor contributed roughly 100,000 T cells on average, unsorted. This sample stems from a study of T cells in tuberculosis. The clonotype originates from an adult with tuberculosis. The input for sequencing was PBMCs, taken at tuberculosis diagnosis.

CDR3 nucleotides: TGTGCCAGCAGGGTAGGGACAGGGAGTCCAGGTGCTGAAGCTTTCTTT. This sequence encodes CASRVGTGSPGAEAFF. The J gene is TRBJ1-1, the V gene TRBV28, with 9 nucleotides matching TRBD1. The CDR3 loop spans 16 amino acids. Germline V gene data show CDR1 as MDHEN and CDR2 as SYDVKM. The junction had 14 bases not matched to a gene; V was cut back by 6 bases and J by 6 bases.